This TCR beta chain originates from a study of blood T cell repertoires in COVID-19. Study-wide background: COVID-19 samples, acute and convalescent, were from the United States, Italy and Spain. From T cells, B-cell-depleted T cells, or PBMCs came the material, which was cDNA or gDNA.

Generated by immunoSEQ multiplex PCR, the TCRdb table keeps only in-frame clones and is missing some. The sample has approximately 140,000 clones; about four fifths are singletons. Enrolment of Seattle patients took place during active infection, and they were followed longitudinally. The sequencing input was peripheral blood. The clonotype originates from a man aged 25-40 years with COVID-19, enrolled during active disease.

CDR3 loop: CASGNGRAYEQYF. As DNA, the CDR3 is TGTGCCAGCGGGAACGGGAGAGCCTACGAGCAGTACTTC. The genes are TRBV16 and TRBJ2-7; maybe TRBD2 (6 bases). Trimming took off 8 bases at V and 2 bases at J, with 13 bases between the two ends. Germline lookup yields CDR1 KGHSY and CDR2 FQNENV. CDR3 length: 13 amino acids.